The entry that follows covers one T cell receptor beta chain sequence. This clonotype was detected only a few times. The antigen it binds to is not known. No much larger clone exists at a distance of one base, and base qualities are not known. The record originates from a study of post-analysis software for immune sequencing data (dated by TCRdb to 2013 to 2016). Study-level background: Recorded disease courses included relapsing-remitting, secondary progressive and progressive-relapsing multiple sclerosis, with some patients lacking subtype annotation. Patient repertoires were compared against roughly 11 previously published healthy control repertoires from donors aged 6 to 25 years. A subset of samples was prepared in parallel using single-end sample barcoding, then pooled and co-amplified after Illumina adapter ligation. Study-level results and caveats: Four or five TRBV segments, including TRBV5-6, TRBV5-1 and TRBV20-1, were significantly more frequent in patients than controls. The multiple sclerosis patient group was slightly younger than the control group. Compared with controls, multiple sclerosis patients had significantly lower normalized Chao1 diversity, a finding suggesting substantial peripheral T-cell clonal expansion. When samples were clustered directly using the F measure, samples prepared in the same batch co-clustered strongly, which prompted a batch-effect correction.

To demonstrate the VDJtools post-analysis software, the study profiled TCR beta repertoires from the peripheral blood of 10 to 15 young patients with multiple sclerosis. Multiple sclerosis patients were children and adolescents aged roughly 6 to 17 years. From the cysteine through the phenylalanine, the CDR3 covers 14 amino acids. The DNA shown is the 42-base CDR3, in frame from base 1. CDR1 SQVTM and CDR2 ANQGSEA are derived from the germline V gene. V and J lose 1 base and 8 bases, and a span of 15 bases separates them. Library preparation employed PCR. The sequencing machine was an Illumina HiSeq 2500. To reduce PCR and sequencing biases, unique molecular identifiers were built into the TCR beta cDNA libraries. Approximately 500,000 cDNA molecules were obtained for every 1 to 10 million input T cells, so each molecule roughly corresponded to one T cell. Patient libraries were prepared and sequenced with the same protocol used for the earlier healthy control dataset. Samples belonging to the same batch were prepared together, multiplexed and sequenced on a shared HiSeq lane. Per the source publication's procedure: Raw barcoded reads were processed with MIGEC, discarding single-read molecular identifier groups before consensus assembly and CDR3 extraction. Clonotype tables were post-analysed with VDJtools, and diversity was normalized by down-sampling all datasets to the smallest sample size. In repertoire overlap clustering, CDR3 amino acid sequences, but not nucleotide sequences, were matched to correct batch-related cross-sample contamination. The public reads were reanalyzed by TCRdb: fastp trimming at Q25, MiXCR alignment, in-frame beta chains only. All rows with the same CDR3 protein become a single entry with the most common DNA and genes. These V and J calls are TCRdb output, not the study's own analysis. The sample table contains hundreds of thousands of distinct CDR3 sequences; only one count was recorded for approximately 59% of them. The top ten clonotypes cover about 11% of the sample.

Material: blood. The sequence joins TRBV29-1 to TRBJ2-1; the D gene cannot be resolved reliably. This clonotype originated in a girl between 2 and 10 years old with multiple sclerosis. The nucleotide sequence reads as follows: TGCAGCGTTGAAGCCCGGATAGGCGGCGATGAGCAGTTCTTC. It encodes CSVEARIGGDEQFF.